The source of this T cell receptor beta chain is a study of control samples from healthy donors and cancer patients. Assay used: immunoSEQ multiplex PCR; TCRdb lists only in-frame clones, some missing. The table has 120,000 or so clones, roughly 86% seen once. Trimming shortened V by 9 bases and J by 5 bases, and 10 bases separated the two germline ends. CDR1 MDHEN and CDR2 SYDVKM come from the germline V gene. The CDR3 runs to 12 residues. This clone was found a few times. The chain is built from TRBV28 and TRBJ2-2; D is undetermined. The sequence derives from a man in his sixties in good health. The sample was blood. The CDR3 loop is CASKVETGELFF. DNA for the CDR3: TGTGCCAGTAAAGTAGAAACCGGGGAGCTGTTTTTT.